This T cell receptor (beta chain) was sequenced during a study of shared clonotypes between healthy human individuals (TCRdb year 2020). Study-level background: The cohort included a few men and a couple of women between 18 and 49 years of age. For each donor, CD4 naive and CD4 memory were each given three plates, CD8 naive was given two plates, and CD8 memory was given one plate. Each donor's leukapheresis produced roughly between roughly 0.85 and 9.5 billion PBMCs. Different laboratories and diverse techniques were used to prepare libraries and sequence TCR repertoires, to increase sequencing depth and limit assay-specific biases. To estimate repertoire size and how much clonotypes are shared between individuals, the study performed deep sequencing of blood TCR repertoires from roughly five healthy adults. Study-wide findings and limitations: Based on pairwise subsampling, the degree of clonotype sharing among donors was expected to be affected by sequencing depth. Rarefaction of sorted-subset datasets indicated incomplete sequencing despite the large sequencing depth. Around 5% of naive CD4, 3.5% of naive CD8, about 2.1% of memory CD4, and approximately 0.4% of memory CD8 clonotypes were shared across four donors. Because the study included a small number of donors, the genetic and exposure-history diversity represented was limited. Naive subsets generally had larger estimated clonotype richness than memory subsets. Higher generation probabilities were observed for clonotypes shared by all four sorted-subset donors than for non-shared clonotypes. Sampling was limited to blood, and TCR repertoires in tissue likely differ from TCR repertoires in blood.

With respect to this clone: The antigen this receptor binds is unknown. No base quality values were provided; no much bigger clone lies one nucleotide off.

Using the deep immunoSEQ assay, TCR CDR3 regions were amplified from genomic DNA by multiplex PCR. Extracted genomic DNA from each cell subset was spread evenly across all wells of several immunoSEQ 96-well plates, with each plate serving as a replicate. Each replicate PCR for sorted subsets received around 210 ng genomic DNA, equal to roughly 29,000 T cell genomes. Purified libraries were quantified with a Qubit 3.0 fluorometer, sized on a Bioanalyzer 2100, and re-quantified with the KAPA Library Quantification kit. A separate single-read 150-cycle Illumina NextSeq 550 flow cell was used to sequence each immunoSEQ 96-well plate. In the authors' own workflow: Because the immunoSEQ output included only junctional sequences and no quality scores, the filtering could not be the same as the filtering used for full-length reads. Sequences were annotated with PyIR, a Python wrapper for IgBLAST v1.9, and V/J genes and CDR3 were assigned using IMGT germline references. Reads were filtered out if the reads had weak V/J assignments (E-value above 1e-6), no CDR3, stop codons, out-of-frame junctions, or ambiguous translated residues. V3J clonotypes were defined as sequences sharing an identical inferred V gene, J gene, and CDR3 amino acid sequence. Percentage overlap between repertoires was calculated by dividing the number of shared unique clonotypes by the size of the smaller repertoire. Repertoire richness was assessed with RTK rarefaction, the Chao1 estimator, and Recon v2.1 estimates of unobserved clonotypes. Generation probabilities for all TCRbeta clonotypes obtained by the gDNA method from four donors were computed using OLGA. TCRdb's version of the immuneACCESS table is confined to in-frame rearrangements and falls short of the full clone set. An unresolved V gene accounts for under half of the shortfall where checked; the remainder is of unknown origin. The DNA was the basis for D and trimming; V, J and clone size are from that table. The sample table shows a few million clones, and just over 90% are seen once. The ten largest account for about 0.39% of the sample.

Healthy HIV-negative adults with no recently reported acute infections or vaccinations were included as donors. Only Caucasian adults living in Nashville, Tennessee, USA were represented among the donors. CD4+ T cells were enriched by magnetic negative selection; naive cells were then positively selected on CD45RA, and the negative fraction formed the memory subset. Blood was collected by leukapheresis, and PBMCs were isolated by Ficoll-Histopaque density gradient centrifugation and then cryopreserved in liquid nitrogen vapor phase. Purity and quantity of every magnetically sorted T cell population were checked by analytical flow cytometry. Each sorted fraction had its genomic DNA isolated and then quantified by UV absorbance on a Nanodrop 2000c. Sequenced sample: naive CD4+ T cells from PBMCs. The sample's cell subset or site label is to be understood as: CD45RA+ positively selected. The origin of this receptor is a man aged 18 to 35 in good health. Some clones in this sample may be carry-over from other donors' samples.

The nucleotides are TGTGCCAGCAGCTTAATGGGGAGAAGCGGGGAGCTGTTTTTT. This translates into CASSLMGRSGELFF. The rearranged segments are TRBV7-3 and TRBJ2-2; TRBD2 might be the D gene, on 5 matching bases. The CDR3 runs 14 amino acids, cysteine and phenylalanine included. The entry retains the CDR3 DNA only, 42 bases that are in frame from base 1. A distance of 10 bases separates the germline ends of V and J, which lose 1 base and 7 bases respectively. For CDR1 and CDR2, the germline V gene lists SGHTA and FQGTGA.